This T cell receptor beta chain was found in a study of cytomegalovirus exposure and HLA in healthy donors. General study results and limits: When a later analysis compared HLA-associated TCR beta chains with equally common others, the HLA-associated chains turned out to be more clonally expanded and to have lower generation probabilities. A few chains tied to CMV proved CMV antigen-specific in vitro.

13 Jbeta primers and 60 Vbeta primers were used for the PCR. The repertoire was sequenced with immunoSEQ multiplex PCR; TCRdb's copy has only in-frame clones and lacks some. The data show 150,000 to 200,000 clones, roughly 79% seen once. Remarks on this clone: Its antigen remains unidentified.

Germline values: CDR1 KGHSH, CDR2 LQKENI. The CDR3 has 16 residues. The V gene lost 7 bases and the J gene lost 0 bases, with 16 bases spanning the gap. Specimen: PBMCs. This TCR derives from a man between 45 and 60 years old in good health and CMV-seropositive. The chain combines TRBV18 with TRBJ2-1, with a tentative D call TRBD1 (6 bases). The CDR3 region is CASFDNTGSSYNEQFF. CDR3 bases: TGTGCCAGCTTCGATAACACAGGGAGCTCCTACAATGAGCAGTTCTTC.